The 5 T cell receptor beta chains given below trace back to one sample, sequenced in a study of shared clonotypes between healthy human individuals. Naive CD8 cells were CD45RO-negative, positively selected for CCR7, excluding terminally differentiated effector memory CD45RA+ cells. Assay used: immunoSEQ multiplex PCR; TCRdb lists only in-frame clones, some missing. Among approximately 720,000 clones listed, about 90% were seen once. The sequenced material came from naive CD8+ T cells sorted from blood. Every receptor here comes from a man in his thirties or forties in good health.

This sequence joins TRBV7-8 and TRBJ2-5; 8 positions agree with TRBD2. J gave up 0 bases and V 2 bases, and 20 bases lay outside the gene matches. The CDR3 is 21 amino acids. Germline values: CDR1 SGHVS, CDR2 FQNEAQ. The CDR3 bases are TGTGCCAGCAGCTTATACGTTCGGCTAGCGGGCGCCCCGGAGTACCAAGAGACCCAGTACTTC. Protein product: CASSLYVRLAGAPEYQETQYF.

The chain carries TRBV28 and TRBJ2-5, with a weak D call TRBD1 (6 bases). Germline V gene sequence: CDR1 MDHEN, CDR2 SYDVKM. Trimming shortened V by 4 bases and J by 3 bases, and 9 bases separated the two germline ends. The CDR3 is 13 amino acids. CDR3 amino acids: CASSSSGEETQYF. DNA of the CDR3: TGTGCCAGCAGTTCCTCAGGGGAAGAGACCCAGTACTTC.

This clone was counted a single time. V gene TRBV19 combines with J gene TRBJ2-1; D might be TRBD2 (6 bases). Germline loops: CDR1 LNHDA, CDR2 SQIVND (reference sequence). Between the trimmed V and J ends, which lost 4 bases and 6 bases, there was a span of 13 bases. This CDR3 spans 14 amino acids. CDR3 DNA: TGTGCCAGTAGTAAACCGGGACTCGTCAATGAGCAGTTCTTC. Translated, it gives CASSKPGLVNEQFF.

The chain is built from TRBV11-2 and TRBJ2-1; D is perhaps TRBD2 (5 bases). The CDR3 sequence is 13 residues long. The V gene lost 1 base and the J gene lost 6 bases, with 7 bases spanning the gap. Looked up from germline, CDR1 is SGHAT and CDR2 is FQNNGV. CDR3 coding DNA: TGTGCCAGCAGCTTAGCGCGGGTCAATGAGCAGTTCTTC. Amino acids: CASSLARVNEQFF.

The chain carries TRBV6-4 and TRBJ2-7; D is possibly TRBD2 (5 bases). Between the trimmed V and J ends, which lost 0 bases and 4 bases, there was a span of 19 bases. Per germline, CDR1 MRHNA and CDR2 SNTAGT. CDR3 size: 17 residues. The CDR3 nucleotides are TGTGCCAGCAGTGACTCCGCCAAGAGGCTAGCCCATTACGAGCAGTACTTC. The encoded protein is CASSDSAKRLAHYEQYF.